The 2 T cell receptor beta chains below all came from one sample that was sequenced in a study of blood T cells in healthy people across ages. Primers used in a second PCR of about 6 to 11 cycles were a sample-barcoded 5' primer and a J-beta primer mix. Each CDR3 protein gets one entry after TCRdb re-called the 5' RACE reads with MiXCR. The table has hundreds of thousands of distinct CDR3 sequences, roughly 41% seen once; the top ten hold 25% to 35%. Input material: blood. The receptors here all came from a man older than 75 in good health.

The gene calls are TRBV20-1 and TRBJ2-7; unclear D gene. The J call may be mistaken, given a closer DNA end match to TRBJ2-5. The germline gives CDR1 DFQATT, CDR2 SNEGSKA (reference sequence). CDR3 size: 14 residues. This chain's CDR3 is CSALRPRAEETQYF. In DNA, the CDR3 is TGCAGTGCTCTCCGCCCGCGCGCGGAAGAGACCCAGTACTTC.

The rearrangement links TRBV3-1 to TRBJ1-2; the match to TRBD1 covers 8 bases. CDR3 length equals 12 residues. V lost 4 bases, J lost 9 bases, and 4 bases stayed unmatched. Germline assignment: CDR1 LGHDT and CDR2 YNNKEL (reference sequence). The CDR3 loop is CASSPTGGSYTF. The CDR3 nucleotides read TGTGCCAGCAGCCCTACAGGGGGTAGCTACACCTTC. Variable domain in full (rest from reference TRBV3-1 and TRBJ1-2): DTAVSQTPKYLVTQMGNDKSIKCEQNLGHDTMYWYKQDSKKFLKIMFSYNNKELIINETVPNRFSPKSPDKAHLNLHINSLELGDSAVYFCASSPTGGSYTFGSGTRLTVV.